Here is one T cell receptor (beta chain) with its context. The antigen is not known. The sample is drawn from a study of CD8 T cells in ankylosing spondylitis. Findings and caveats of the study: A TCR beta motif of about 8 highly homologous variants appeared characteristic of ankylosing spondylitis blood. Reported data indicate significant enrichment of disease-linked clones within matched ankylosing spondylitis synovial fluid. Disease-linked clones displayed a CD8+ phenotype and appeared relatively rarely in peripheral blood.

This CDR3 has 12 amino acids. The trim removed 4 bases at V and 2 bases at J, leaving 2 bases unmatched. Germline values: CDR1 SQVTM, CDR2 ANQGSEA. Quantitative molecular-barcoded 5'-RACE generated the TCR beta libraries. Each CDR3 protein is one row after TCRdb ran MiXCR on the 5' RACE reads. The data show about 140,000 distinct CDR3 sequences, under 35% seen once. The TCR originated in a male donor with ankylosing spondylitis. V is TRBV29-1 and J is TRBJ2-7, with 7 nucleotides matching TRBD1. Sequencing input: synovial fluid, either unsorted or a sorted T cell fraction (not recorded which). The CDR3 sequence is CSVGQGTYEQYF. The DNA for the CDR3 is TGCAGCGTTGGACAGGGTACCTACGAGCAGTACTTC.